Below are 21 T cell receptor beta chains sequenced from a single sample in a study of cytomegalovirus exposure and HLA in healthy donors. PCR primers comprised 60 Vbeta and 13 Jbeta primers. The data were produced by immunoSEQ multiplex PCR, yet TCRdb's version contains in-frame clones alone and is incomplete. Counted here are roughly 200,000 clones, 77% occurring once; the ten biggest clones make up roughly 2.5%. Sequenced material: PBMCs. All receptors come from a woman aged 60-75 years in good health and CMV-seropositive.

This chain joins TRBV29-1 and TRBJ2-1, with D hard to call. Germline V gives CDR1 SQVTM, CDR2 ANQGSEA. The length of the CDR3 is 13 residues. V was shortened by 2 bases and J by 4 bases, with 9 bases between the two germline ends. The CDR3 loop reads CSVEPGRYNEQFF. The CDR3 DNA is TGCAGCGTTGAACCGGGTCGATACAATGAGCAGTTCTTC.

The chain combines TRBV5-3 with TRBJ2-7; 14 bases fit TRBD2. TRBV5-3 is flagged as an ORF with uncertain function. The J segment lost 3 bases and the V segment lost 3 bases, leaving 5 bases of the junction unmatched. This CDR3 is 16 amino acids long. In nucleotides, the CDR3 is TGTGCCAGAAGCTGGACCGGACTAGCGGGAGGCTACGAGCAGTACTTC. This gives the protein CARSWTGLAGGYEQYF.

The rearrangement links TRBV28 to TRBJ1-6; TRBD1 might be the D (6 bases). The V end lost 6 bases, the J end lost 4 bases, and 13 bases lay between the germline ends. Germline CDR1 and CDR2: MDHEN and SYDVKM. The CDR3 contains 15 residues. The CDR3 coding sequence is TGTGCCAGCAGGGTAGGACAGCTTTATAATTCACCCCTCCACTTT. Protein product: CASRVGQLYNSPLHF.

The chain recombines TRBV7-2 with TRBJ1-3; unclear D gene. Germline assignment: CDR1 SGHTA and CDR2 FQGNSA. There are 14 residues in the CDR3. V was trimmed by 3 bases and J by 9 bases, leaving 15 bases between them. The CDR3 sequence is CASSLGGPAGTIYF. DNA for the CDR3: TGTGCCAGCAGCTTGGGAGGACCGGCCGGCACCATATATTTT.

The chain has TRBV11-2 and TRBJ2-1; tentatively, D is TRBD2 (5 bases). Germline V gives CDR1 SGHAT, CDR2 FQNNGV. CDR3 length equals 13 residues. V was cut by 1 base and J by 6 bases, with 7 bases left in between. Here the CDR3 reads CASSLGRGNEQFF. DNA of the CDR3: TGTGCCAGCAGCTTAGGTCGGGGCAATGAGCAGTTCTTC. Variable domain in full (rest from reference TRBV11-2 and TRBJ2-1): EAGVAQSPRYKIIEKRQSVAFWCNPISGHATLYWYQQILGQGPKLLIQFQNNGVVDDSQLPKDRFSAERLKGVDSTLKIQPAKLEDSAVYLCASSLGRGNEQFFGPGTRLTVL.

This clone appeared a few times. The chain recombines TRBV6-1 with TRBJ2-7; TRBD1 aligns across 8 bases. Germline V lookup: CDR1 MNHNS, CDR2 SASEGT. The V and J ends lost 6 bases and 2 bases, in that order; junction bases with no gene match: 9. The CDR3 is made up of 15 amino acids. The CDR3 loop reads CASSSLPTGAYEQYF. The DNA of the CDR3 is TGTGCCAGCAGCTCTCTACCGACAGGGGCCTACGAGCAGTACTTC.

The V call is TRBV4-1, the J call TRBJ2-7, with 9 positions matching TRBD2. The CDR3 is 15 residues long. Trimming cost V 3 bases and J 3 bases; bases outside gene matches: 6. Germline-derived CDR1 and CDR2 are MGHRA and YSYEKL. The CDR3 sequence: CASSHSFSGSYEQYF. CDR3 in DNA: TGCGCCAGCAGCCACTCCTTTAGCGGGAGCTACGAGCAGTACTTC.

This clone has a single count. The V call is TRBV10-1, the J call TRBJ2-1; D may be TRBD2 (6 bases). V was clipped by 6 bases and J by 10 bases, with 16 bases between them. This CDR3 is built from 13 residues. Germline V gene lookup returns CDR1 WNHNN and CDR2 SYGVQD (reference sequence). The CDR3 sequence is CASSRDGGAEQFF. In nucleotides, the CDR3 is TGCGCCAGCAGCCGGGACGGAGGGGCGGAGCAGTTCTTC.

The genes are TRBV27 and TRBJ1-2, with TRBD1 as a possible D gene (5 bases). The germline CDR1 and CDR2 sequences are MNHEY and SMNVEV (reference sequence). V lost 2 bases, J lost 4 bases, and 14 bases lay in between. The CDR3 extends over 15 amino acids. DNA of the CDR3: TGTGCCAGCAGTTTAGACCCGCAGGGATCCTATGGCTACACCTTC. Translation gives CASSLDPQGSYGYTF.

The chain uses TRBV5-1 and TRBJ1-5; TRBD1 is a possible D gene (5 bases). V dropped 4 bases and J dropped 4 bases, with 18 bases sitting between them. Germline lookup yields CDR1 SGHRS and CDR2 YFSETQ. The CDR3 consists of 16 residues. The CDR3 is CASSASPQGPNQPQHF. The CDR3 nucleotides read TGCGCCAGCAGCGCCAGCCCGCAGGGCCCAAATCAGCCCCAGCATTTT. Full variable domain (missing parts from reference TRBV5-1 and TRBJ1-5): KAGVTQTPRYLIKTRGQQVTLSCSPISGHRSVSWYQQTPGQGLQFLFEYFSETQRNKGNFPGRFSGRQFSNSRSEMNVSTLELGDSALYLCASSASPQGPNQPQHFGDGTRLSIL.

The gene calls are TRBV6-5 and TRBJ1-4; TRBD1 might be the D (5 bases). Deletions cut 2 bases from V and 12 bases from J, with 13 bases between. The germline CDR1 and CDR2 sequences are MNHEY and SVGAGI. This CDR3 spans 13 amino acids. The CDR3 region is CASSYDAGEELFF. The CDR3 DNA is TGTGCCAGCAGTTACGACGCGGGGGAGGAACTGTTTTTT.

DNA for the CDR3: TGTGCCAGCTCATTTGCCGGGACAGCCGGCCTCGATGGAAACACCATATATTTT. Translated, it gives CASSFAGTAGLDGNTIYF. The chain couples TRBV18 to TRBJ1-3, with 7 nucleotides matching TRBD1. The ends lost 5 bases at V and 3 bases at J; junction bases unmatched: 16. CDR1 is KGHSH, CDR2 LQKENI, per germline. This CDR3 spans 18 amino acids.

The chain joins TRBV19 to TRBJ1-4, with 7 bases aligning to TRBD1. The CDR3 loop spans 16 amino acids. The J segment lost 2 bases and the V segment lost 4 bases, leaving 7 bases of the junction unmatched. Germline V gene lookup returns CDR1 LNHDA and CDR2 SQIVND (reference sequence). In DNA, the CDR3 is TGTGCCAGTAGTACCCAAGGACAGGACACTAATGAAAAACTGTTTTTT. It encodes CASSTQGQDTNEKLFF.

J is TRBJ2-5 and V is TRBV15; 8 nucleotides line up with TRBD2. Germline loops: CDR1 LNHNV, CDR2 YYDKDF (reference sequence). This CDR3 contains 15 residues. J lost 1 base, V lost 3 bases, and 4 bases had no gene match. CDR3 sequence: CATSSIAGPQETQYF. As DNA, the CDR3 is TGTGCCACCAGCAGCATAGCGGGGCCCCAAGAGACCCAGTACTTC.

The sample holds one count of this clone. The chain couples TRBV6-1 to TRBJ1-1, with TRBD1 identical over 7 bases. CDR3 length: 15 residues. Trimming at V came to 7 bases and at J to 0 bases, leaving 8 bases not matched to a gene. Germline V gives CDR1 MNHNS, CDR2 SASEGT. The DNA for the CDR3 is TGTGCCAGCAACCGGGGACAGACCATGAACACTGAAGCTTTCTTT. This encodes CASNRGQTMNTEAFF.

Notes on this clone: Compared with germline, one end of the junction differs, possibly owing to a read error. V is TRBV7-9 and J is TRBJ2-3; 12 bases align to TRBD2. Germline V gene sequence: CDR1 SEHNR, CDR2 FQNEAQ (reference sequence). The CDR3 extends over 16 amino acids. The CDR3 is CSSSHRTSGTTDTQYF. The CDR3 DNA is TGTTCCAGCAGCCACAGGACTAGCGGGACCACAGATACGCAGTATTTT.

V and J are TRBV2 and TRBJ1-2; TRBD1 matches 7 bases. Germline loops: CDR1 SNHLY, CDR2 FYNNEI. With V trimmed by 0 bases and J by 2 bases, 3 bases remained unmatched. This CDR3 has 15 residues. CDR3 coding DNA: TGTGCCAGCAGTGAAGCCGGGGACAGAAACTATGGCTACACCTTC. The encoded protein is CASSEAGDRNYGYTF.

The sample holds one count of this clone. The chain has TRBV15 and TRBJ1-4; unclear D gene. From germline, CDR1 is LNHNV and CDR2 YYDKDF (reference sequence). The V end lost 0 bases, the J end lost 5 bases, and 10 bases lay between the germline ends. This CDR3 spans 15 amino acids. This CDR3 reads CATSRDRGWNEKLFF. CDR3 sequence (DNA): TGTGCCACCAGCAGAGATCGAGGGTGGAATGAAAAACTGTTTTTT.

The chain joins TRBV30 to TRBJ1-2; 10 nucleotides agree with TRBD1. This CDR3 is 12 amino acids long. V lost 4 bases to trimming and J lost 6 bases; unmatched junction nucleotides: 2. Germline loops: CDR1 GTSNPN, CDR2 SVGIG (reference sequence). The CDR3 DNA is TGTGCCTGGATTGGACAGGGGGATGGCTACACCTTC. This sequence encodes CAWIGQGDGYTF.

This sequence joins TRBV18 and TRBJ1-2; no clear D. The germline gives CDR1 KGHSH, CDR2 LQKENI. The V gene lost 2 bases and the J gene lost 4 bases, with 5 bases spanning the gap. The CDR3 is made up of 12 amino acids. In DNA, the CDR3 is TGTGCCAGCTCACCAGAGGGCTATGGCTACACCTTC. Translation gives CASSPEGYGYTF.

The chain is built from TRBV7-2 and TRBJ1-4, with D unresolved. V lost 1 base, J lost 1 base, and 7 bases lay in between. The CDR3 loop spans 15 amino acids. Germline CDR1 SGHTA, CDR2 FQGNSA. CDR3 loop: CASSLGYGTNEKLFF. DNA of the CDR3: TGTGCCAGCAGCTTAGGTTACGGAACTAATGAAAAACTGTTTTTT. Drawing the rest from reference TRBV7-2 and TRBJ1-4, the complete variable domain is GAGVSQSPSNKVTEKGKDVELRCDPISGHTALYWYRQSLGQGLEFLIYFQGNSAPDKSGLPSDRFSAERTGGSVSTLTIQRTQQEDSAVYLCASSLGYGTNEKLFFGSGTQLSVL.